Listed below are T cell receptor beta chains from one sample, sequenced in a study of vaccination effects on CD4 cells after COVID-19. Produced via immunoSEQ multiplex PCR; TCRdb's table is partial and in-frame only. Counted here are about 74,000 clones, approximately 80% occurring once; the ten biggest clones make up roughly 2%. The antigens these receptors bind are not known. The material sequenced was CD4+ T cells from PBMCs cultured without peptide, taken before COVID-19 vaccination. Every receptor here comes from a human donor who received a COVID-19 vaccine. Each CDR3 is given with its conserved first and last residue. The order of the fields is D gene, V gene, clone size, J gene, CDR3 protein, CDR3 DNA. A D gene is named only where the DNA matches it firmly. Only some rows state a clone size, as once, few, many or a class for expanded clones.

>TRBD2|TRBV19|-|TRBJ2-5
CASKAGGQETQYF
TGTGCCAGTAAAGCGGGGGGCCAAGAGACCCAGTACTTC
>TRBD2|TRBV6-1|once|TRBJ2-1
CASSVIAGAPYNEQFF
TGTGCCAGCAGTGTAATAGCGGGGGCCCCATACAATGAGCAGTTCTTC
>-|TRBV2|-|TRBJ1-2
CASRDQDLYGYTF
TGTGCCAGCCGGGACCAAGACCTCTATGGCTACACCTTC
>-|TRBV7-2|once|TRBJ1-1
CASSPYLNTEAFF
TGTGCCAGCAGCCCCTACTTGAACACTGAAGCTTTCTTT
>-|TRBV5-1|-|TRBJ1-6
CASTTAGGQNSPLHF
TGCGCCAGCACAACGGCGGGGGGCCAAAATTCACCCCTCCACTTT
>TRBD1|TRBV9|-|TRBJ1-3
CASSASGQGNTIYF
TGTGCCAGCAGCGCGTCGGGACAGGGAAACACCATATATTTT
>-|TRBV7-8|once|TRBJ2-3
CASSPGARKQYF
TGTGCCAGCAGTCCGGGGGCTCGGAAGCAGTATTTT
>TRBD1|TRBV6-6|-|TRBJ1-2
CASSYATGGDPYGYTF
TGTGCCAGCAGTTACGCGACAGGGGGCGACCCCTATGGCTACACCTTC
>-|TRBV18|-|TRBJ2-3
CASSPAGATDTQYF
TGTGCCAGCTCACCAGCCGGGGCGACAGATACGCAGTATTTT
>-|TRBV18|-|TRBJ1-1
CASSPRTGNTEAFF
TGTGCCAGCTCACCTAGGACTGGGAACACTGAAGCTTTCTTT
>-|TRBV10-1|-|TRBJ1-5
CASSGGVGQPQHF
TGCGCCAGCAGTGGCGGGGTGGGTCAGCCCCAGCATTTT
>-|TRBV2|-|TRBJ1-2
CASSEEEGIRGYTF
TGTGCCAGCAGTGAAGAAGAGGGGATACGGGGCTACACCTTC
>TRBD1|TRBV5-1|once|TRBJ1-4
CASSSGQGTNEKLFF
TGCGCCAGCAGCTCGGGACAGGGAACTAATGAAAAACTGTTTTTT
>TRBD2|TRBV7-9|-|TRBJ2-5
CASSLGGGGGQETQYF
TGTGCCAGCAGCTTGGGCGGAGGCGGGGGGCAAGAGACCCAGTACTTC
>-|TRBV15|-|TRBJ2-1
CATRGSEGSYNEQFF
TGTGCCACCAGGGGGTCGGAAGGCTCCTACAATGAGCAGTTCTTC
>-|TRBV15|-|TRBJ2-3
CATSKVERDTQYF
TGTGCCACCTCGAAAGTGGAGCGAGATACGCAGTATTTT
>TRBD1|TRBV6-5|-|TRBJ2-1
CASRQTGPPNEQFF
TGTGCCAGCAGGCAGACAGGGCCGCCTAATGAGCAGTTCTTC
>-|TRBV6-5|-|TRBJ2-5
CATRDSRTQETQYF
TGTGCCACTAGGGACTCACGCACCCAAGAGACCCAGTACTTC
>-|TRBV19|-|TRBJ1-2
CASRPTGPYGYTF
TGTGCCAGTAGGCCTACAGGGCCCTATGGCTACACCTTC
>-|TRBV5-1|-|TRBJ2-3
CASSLPFGTDTQYF
TGCGCCAGCAGCTTACCTTTTGGCACAGATACGCAGTATTTT
>TRBD2|TRBV10-2|-|TRBJ2-2
CASRSSGVANTGELFF
TGCGCCAGCAGATCGAGCGGGGTCGCGAACACCGGGGAGCTGTTTTTT
>TRBD1|TRBV15|once|TRBJ1-6
CATSRPGQGYNSPLHF
TGTGCCACCAGCCGACCGGGACAGGGCTATAATTCACCCCTCCACTTT
>TRBD2|TRBV4-1|-|TRBJ2-3
CASSPRTSGFTDTQYF
TGCGCCAGCAGCCCTAGGACTAGCGGATTCACAGATACGCAGTATTTT
>-|TRBV9|-|TRBJ2-4
CASSTHKIEVVAKNIQYF
TGTGCCAGCAGCACCCACAAGATCGAAGTTGTAGCCAAAAACATTCAGTACTTC
>TRBD1|TRBV5-1|-|TRBJ1-1
CASSTGQGPNTEAFF
TGCGCCAGCAGCACCGGACAGGGACCGAACACTGAAGCTTTCTTT
>-|TRBV7-9|-|TRBJ2-3
CASSLPRDTQYF
TGTGCCAGCAGCTTACCGCGGGATACGCAGTATTTT
>-|TRBV19|-|TRBJ1-2
CASGRDLVGYGYTF
TGTGCCAGTGGGCGAGATTTGGTGGGCTATGGCTACACCTTC
>-|TRBV5-6|-|TRBJ1-3
CASSGGVGNTIYF
TGTGCCAGCAGCGGGGGGGTTGGAAACACCATATATTTT
>-|TRBV18|-|TRBJ2-2
CASSPLGLGTNTGELFF
TGTGCCAGCTCACCATTGGGTCTGGGCACGAACACCGGGGAGCTGTTTTTT
>-|TRBV10-3|few|TRBJ1-2
CAISEDSIQGRGYTF
TGTGCCATCAGTGAGGACTCGATACAGGGAAGGGGCTACACCTTC
>TRBD2|TRBV24-1|-|TRBJ2-3
CATRGGGLSTDTQYF
TGTGCCACCAGGGGCGGGGGACTTTCCACAGATACGCAGTATTTT
>TRBD1|TRBV7-2|-|TRBJ2-1
CASMRGTGGREQFF
TGTGCCAGCATGCGCGGGACAGGCGGAAGAGAGCAGTTCTTC
>-|TRBV19|once|TRBJ1-5
CASSITGNQPQHF
TGTGCCAGTAGTATAACTGGCAATCAGCCCCAGCATTTT
>-|TRBV7-9|-|TRBJ2-1
CASSLQVSSYNEQFF
TGTGCCAGCAGCTTGCAGGTGAGCTCCTACAATGAGCAGTTCTTC
>TRBD1|TRBV7-2|-|TRBJ1-2
CASSPRPRDRVYGYTF
TGTGCCAGCAGCCCCCGGCCCCGGGACAGAGTCTATGGCTACACCTTC
>TRBD1|TRBV10-3|-|TRBJ1-4
CAISGRGQPNEKLFF
TGTGCCATCAGTGGGCGGGGACAGCCTAATGAAAAACTGTTTTTT
>-|TRBV24-1|-|TRBJ1-5
CATSDQKTEFSNQPQHF
TGTGCCACCAGTGACCAGAAGACAGAGTTTAGCAATCAGCCCCAGCATTTT
>-|TRBV6-5|-|TRBJ2-1
CASSYSSYNEQFF
TGTGCCAGCAGTTACTCCTCCTACAATGAGCAGTTCTTC
>-|TRBV5-5|-|TRBJ1-6
CASSLGAPHSPLHF
TGTGCCAGCAGCTTGGGGGCTCCGCATTCACCCCTCCACTTT
>-|TRBV28|-|TRBJ2-5
CASTRGVETQYF
TGTGCCAGCACCCGGGGTGTCGAGACCCAGTACTTC
>TRBD2|TRBV5-6|once|TRBJ2-3
CASSSRLTSGSTDTQYF
TGTGCCAGCAGCTCCCGATTGACTAGCGGGAGCACAGATACGCAGTATTTT
>-|TRBV28|-|TRBJ1-2
CASSPQGNRNYGYTF
TGTGCCAGCAGCCCACAGGGAAATCGTAACTATGGCTACACCTTC
>-|TRBV29-1|-|TRBJ2-3
CSVVWDADTQYF
TGCAGCGTTGTGTGGGACGCGGATACGCAGTATTTT
>-|TRBV9|-|TRBJ1-2
CASSTHIQVPDYGYTF
TGTGCCAGCAGCACCCACATACAGGTCCCAGACTATGGCTACACCTTC
>-|TRBV13|-|TRBJ2-5
CASSFRRQLETQYF
TGTGCCAGCAGCTTTCGGAGACAGTTAGAGACCCAGTACTTC
>-|TRBV19|-|TRBJ1-1
CASSPTGHLNTEAFF
TGTGCCAGTAGTCCCACGGGACATTTGAACACTGAAGCTTTCTTT
>TRBD2|TRBV5-4|-|TRBJ2-1
CASSPGTSINEQFF
TGTGCCAGCAGCCCCGGGACTAGCATCAATGAGCAGTTCTTC
>-|TRBV5-1|-|TRBJ1-1
CASSRAERNTEAFF
TGCGCCAGCAGCCGCGCGGAGAGGAACACTGAAGCTTTCTTT
>TRBD2|TRBV2|-|TRBJ2-1
CASSERTSGGVNEQFF
TGTGCCAGCAGTGAAAGGACTAGCGGGGGGGTTAATGAGCAGTTCTTC
>TRBD1|TRBV19|-|TRBJ2-3
CASSPRTGTTDTQYF
TGTGCCAGTAGTCCAAGGACAGGGACCACAGATACGCAGTATTTT
>-|TRBV4-1|-|TRBJ2-5
CASSQTGGTGPQETQYF
TGCGCCAGCAGCCAGACGGGGGGGACAGGGCCACAAGAGACCCAGTACTTC
>TRBD1|TRBV6-1|-|TRBJ2-1
CASSASRTGGSYNEQFF
TGTGCCAGCAGTGCGTCCAGGACAGGGGGGTCCTACAATGAGCAGTTCTTC
>TRBD1|TRBV7-3|-|TRBJ1-6
CASSLGTGNSPLHF
TGTGCCAGCAGCTTGGGGACAGGGAATTCACCCCTCCACTTT
>-|TRBV12-2|-|TRBJ1-4
CASRPSVGSATNEKLFF
TGTGCAAGTCGCCCCTCGGTAGGGAGCGCAACTAATGAAAAACTGTTTTTT
>-|TRBV7-3|few|TRBJ1-1
CASSSRGNTEAFF
TGTGCCAGCAGCTCACGGGGCAACACTGAAGCTTTCTTT
>-|TRBV9|few|TRBJ1-5
CASSVDGNQPQHF
TGTGCCAGCAGCGTAGATGGGAATCAGCCCCAGCATTTT
>-|TRBV18|-|TRBJ2-2
CASSPTGFNTGELFF
TGTGCCAGCTCACCAACAGGGTTTAACACCGGGGAGCTGTTTTTT
>-|TRBV14|-|TRBJ1-2
CASGKAGVGYGYTF
TGTGCCAGCGGCAAAGCAGGGGTTGGCTATGGCTACACCTTC